Given below is one T cell receptor (beta chain) in context. What it binds is unknown. The data belong to a study of T cell responses to AZD1222 COVID-19 vaccine. Germline CDR1 and CDR2: MNHNS and SASEGT. With 1 base clipped from V and 7 bases from J, the junction kept 4 bases outside the gene matches. This CDR3 is built from 14 residues. TCRdb's table, derived via immunoSEQ multiplex PCR, lists solely in-frame clones and lacks some. The table includes 160,000 or so clones, 90% to 95% detected once. Second-dose groups at about 4 or about 12 weeks were pooled. Study-wide results and caveats: Mostly white British, mostly female donors; authors suggested clonal diversity may be underestimated. Scientists sampled the repertoires only once the peak T cell response had passed. Per reports, nearly half of all spike-specific TCRs target regions that are unmutated in variants.

Material: peripheral blood, obtained 28 days after the second AZD1222 dose. The rearrangement joins TRBV6-1 to TRBJ1-2, with 9 bases lining up with TRBD1. This TCR was recovered from an adult who received the AZD1222 COVID-19 vaccine. For the CDR3, the DNA is TGTGCCAGCAGTGAAGTGGGACAGGGAGGTGGCTACACCTTC. It translates to CASSEVGQGGGYTF.